Each of the 32 T cell receptor beta chains below was sequenced from the same sample in a study of blood T cell repertoires in COVID-19. Repertoires were generated with immunoSEQ multiplex PCR, while TCRdb's copy carries only in-frame clones and drops some. This repertoire shows 470,000 or so clones, roughly 85% found once; its top ten account for roughly 3.1%. Sequenced: peripheral blood. Receptor source: a human donor in a cohort sampled during active COVID-19.

The chain uses TRBV28 and TRBJ2-3; TRBD2 matches 10 bases. Per germline, CDR1 MDHEN and CDR2 SYDVKM. The CDR3 spans 17 residues. Germline trimming cut 4 bases from V and 3 bases from J; bases unmatched to any gene: 10. The CDR3 spells CASSSPEAGGPTDTQYF. The CDR3 coding sequence is TGTGCCAGCAGTTCCCCCGAAGCGGGAGGGCCAACAGATACGCAGTATTTT.

The chain is built from TRBV10-3 and TRBJ1-3, with D possibly matching TRBD1 (5 bases). The CDR3 is made up of 15 amino acids. The V and J ends lost 5 bases and 0 bases respectively, with 11 bases between them. Germline V gives CDR1 ENHRY, CDR2 SYGVKD. DNA for the CDR3: TGTGCCATCAGTCCTACAGGAGACTCTGGAAACACCATATATTTT. Its protein is CAISPTGDSGNTIYF.

This clone occurred once. The J gene is TRBJ1-4, the V gene TRBV3-1 (or the pseudogene TRBV3-2); the match to TRBD1 covers 8 bases. Germline assignment: CDR1 LGHDT and CDR2 YNNKEL (reference sequence). This CDR3 region has 15 residues. Trimming at V came to 2 bases and at J to 8 bases, leaving 7 bases not matched to a gene. The CDR3 loop reads CASSQRQGAREKLFF. The CDR3 nucleotides are TGTGCCAGCAGCCAAAGGCAGGGGGCGCGGGAAAAACTGTTTTTT.

This chain connects TRBV6-6 to TRBJ2-1, with D possibly matching TRBD1 (6 bases). The CDR3 totals 14 residues. V lost 7 bases and J 5 bases, leaving 15 bases between the germline ends. Germline CDR1 reads MNHNY; CDR2 reads SVGAGI (reference sequence). The CDR3 here is CASIARDIDNEQFF. DNA of the CDR3: TGTGCCAGCATCGCCCGGGACATCGACAATGAGCAGTTCTTC.

The chain has TRBV7-3 and TRBJ1-1, with 9 nucleotides matching TRBD1. With V trimmed by 2 bases and J by 9 bases, 13 bases remained unmatched. Germline loops: CDR1 SGHTA, CDR2 FQGTGA. The length of the CDR3 is 16 residues. This CDR3 is CASSLRGTGISSQAFF. The CDR3 DNA reads as TGTGCCAGCAGCTTACGGGGGACAGGGATCTCCTCCCAAGCTTTCTTT.

This clone was seen a few times. The genes are TRBV24-1 and TRBJ2-3; a weak D match, TRBD2 (6 bases). The CDR3 has 15 residues. The V end lost 7 bases, the J end lost 2 bases, and 15 bases lay between the germline ends. Germline V gives CDR1 KGHDR, CDR2 SFDVKD. Here the CDR3 DNA reads TGTGCCACCAGCGTCGGGACTCTCGACACAGATACGCAGTATTTT. Its translation is CATSVGTLDTDTQYF.

The chain is built from TRBV19 and TRBJ1-5, with 10 bases fitting TRBD1. The CDR3 loop spans 18 amino acids. The J segment lost 0 bases and the V segment lost 4 bases, leaving 9 bases of the junction unmatched. The germline gives CDR1 LNHDA, CDR2 SQIVND (reference sequence). The CDR3 DNA sequence: TGTGCCAGTAGTACCTTCCGGGACAGGGGCAATAGCAATCAGCCCCAGCATTTT. Translated: CASSTFRDRGNSNQPQHF.

This clone is a singleton in its sample. The V gene is TRBV13, the J gene TRBJ1-4, with D maybe TRBD1 (5 bases). This CDR3 has 18 residues. Trimming left V 5 bases short and J 6 bases short, with 25 bases between. CDR1 and CDR2 (germline): PRHDT, FYEKMQ (reference sequence). The DNA of the CDR3 is TGTGCCAGCAGCAACCGGGACTGGGTGAGGTCCCGCCATGAAAAACTGTTTTTT. Translation: CASSNRDWVRSRHEKLFF.

This chain links TRBV30 with TRBJ1-4; no reliable D call. Trimming shortened V by 3 bases and J by 8 bases, and 4 bases separated the two germline ends. The CDR3 is 10 residues long. Germline V gene lookup returns CDR1 GTSNPN and CDR2 SVGIG (reference sequence). Here the CDR3 DNA reads TGTGCCTGGAGCGAGGAAAAACTGTTTTTT. The encoded protein is CAWSEEKLFF.

The rearrangement joins TRBV7-8 to TRBJ2-7; D perhaps matches TRBD1 (6 bases). Germline V gives CDR1 SGHVS, CDR2 FQNEAQ. CDR3 length: 15 amino acids. V was clipped by 2 bases and J by 6 bases, with 17 bases between them. This CDR3 is CASSLHREGSREQYF. The CDR3 nucleotides are TGTGCCAGCAGCTTACACAGGGAAGGTTCGCGCGAGCAGTACTTC.

The chain recombines TRBV30 with TRBJ1-5; D gene unclear. The length of the CDR3 is 14 residues. V shed 0 bases and J shed 4 bases, with 10 bases lying between them. From germline, CDR1 is GTSNPN and CDR2 SVGIG (reference sequence). CDR3 coding DNA: TGTGCCTGGAGTGTAGAGGCAGAGAATCAGCCCCAGCATTTT. Its translation is CAWSVEAENQPQHF.

The chain joins TRBV3-1 (or the pseudogene TRBV3-2) to TRBJ2-1; 14 nucleotides align to TRBD2. The germline CDR1 and CDR2 sequences are LGHDT and YNNKEL (reference sequence). With V trimmed by 4 bases and J by 1 base, 9 bases remained unmatched. This CDR3 is 19 amino acids long. The CDR3 is CASSRGLAGVTLSYNEQFF. DNA of the CDR3: TGTGCCAGCAGCCGGGGACTAGCGGGAGTAACCTTATCCTACAATGAGCAGTTCTTC.

The chain is built from TRBV5-1 and TRBJ2-7, with 12 nucleotides matching TRBD1. J gave up 3 bases and V 2 bases, and 15 bases lay outside the gene matches. Germline V gene lookup returns CDR1 SGHRS and CDR2 YFSETQ. The CDR3 runs to 19 residues. Here the CDR3 reads CASSLQPGTGGDLFYEQYF. The CDR3 nucleotides are TGCGCCAGCAGCTTACAGCCTGGGACAGGGGGCGATTTATTCTACGAGCAGTACTTC.

This rearrangement joins TRBV3-1 (or the pseudogene TRBV3-2) to TRBJ1-2, with 7 positions matching TRBD1. This CDR3 spans 14 amino acids. Unmatched junction bases numbered 7, after V lost 7 bases and J lost 2 bases. Germline assignment: CDR1 LGHDT and CDR2 YNNKEL (reference sequence). The CDR3 DNA reads as TGTGCCAGCAACGCGGGACAGCTCAACTATGGCTACACCTTC. This codes for CASNAGQLNYGYTF.

The chain combines TRBV6-5 with TRBJ1-1, with 8 bases lining up with TRBD1. V was clipped by 6 bases and J by 2 bases; unmatched bases: 8. The CDR3 spans 15 residues. Germline V CDR1 and CDR2: MNHEY, SVGAGI. In DNA, the CDR3 is TGTGCCAGCAGACACACCAGGGGGCGAAACACTGAAGCTTTCTTT. The encoded protein is CASRHTRGRNTEAFF.

This clone was counted only a few times. The chain has TRBV28 and TRBJ1-6; the D gene is possibly TRBD1 (5 bases). Between the trimmed V and J ends, which lost 6 bases and 9 bases, there was a span of 15 bases. CDR1 is MDHEN, CDR2 SYDVKM, per germline. This CDR3 is 14 amino acids long. The DNA of the CDR3 is TGTGCCAGCAGAGGTGGAGGGGTAGGTTCACCCCTCCACTTT. This translates into CASRGGGVGSPLHF.

This sequence joins TRBV18 and TRBJ2-5; 8 nucleotides line up with TRBD2. V was clipped by 3 bases and J by 6 bases; unmatched bases: 18. The CDR3 runs 18 residues. Germline CDR1 reads KGHSH; CDR2 reads LQKENI. DNA of the CDR3: TGTGCCAGCTCACCGCCAAGTGGGAGCGGGAGCCACCAGAAGACCCAGTACTTC. The encoded protein is CASSPPSGSGSHQKTQYF. Filled out from reference TRBV18 and TRBJ2-5, the complete variable domain reads NAGVMQNPRHLVRRRGQEARLRCSPMKGHSHVYWYRQLPEEGLKFMVYLQKENIIDESGMPKERFSAEFPKEGPSILRIQQVVRGDSAAYFCASSPPSGSGSHQKTQYFGPGTRLLVL.

The chain links TRBV25-1 to TRBJ1-2, with 8 nucleotides matching TRBD1. The CDR3 totals 15 residues. Trimming cost V 1 base and J 7 bases; bases outside gene matches: 8. The germline V gene has CDR1 MGHDK and CDR2 SYGVNS. DNA of the CDR3: TGTGCCAGCAGTGAATGGTCGGCAGGGGGCGGTGGCTACACCTTC. Amino acid sequence: CASSEWSAGGGGYTF.

The chain has TRBV18 and TRBJ1-2, with 9 bases identical to TRBD1. The CDR3 runs 16 residues. Germline CDR1 and CDR2: KGHSH and LQKENI. V dropped 3 bases and J dropped 4; count of bases not matched to a gene: 9. CDR3 loop: CASSPPGTGLSYGYTF. The DNA for the CDR3 is TGTGCCAGCTCACCCCCCGGGACAGGGTTAAGCTATGGCTACACCTTC.

The V and J genes are TRBV2 and TRBJ2-3, with 13 bases identical to TRBD2. The CDR3 totals 16 residues. V dropped 4 bases and J dropped 9; count of bases not matched to a gene: 10. Germline CDR1 SNHLY, CDR2 FYNNEI. The CDR3 here is CASSVLLAGGPGTQYF. CDR3 DNA: TGTGCCAGCAGTGTCTTACTAGCGGGAGGGCCGGGGACGCAGTATTTT.

The chain employs TRBV4-2 and TRBJ2-2; D not resolved. The V gene lost 4 bases and the J gene lost 2 bases, with 11 bases spanning the gap. This CDR3 has 15 residues. Germline V gene data show CDR1 as LGHNA and CDR2 as YNFKEQ. The CDR3: CASSPYDVNTGELFF. CDR3 DNA: TGTGCCAGCAGCCCCTATGATGTCAACACCGGGGAGCTGTTTTTT.

The V gene is TRBV12-3 or TRBV12-4, the J gene TRBJ2-7; the D gene is possibly TRBD2 (5 bases). V shed 4 bases and J shed 4 bases, with 8 bases lying between them. This CDR3 region has 12 residues. CDR3 sequence: CASSWTHYEQYF. CDR3 DNA: TGTGCCAGCAGTTGGACTCATTACGAGCAGTACTTC.

Regarding this clone: Sequence at one end of the junction differs from germline and may be a read error. The chain joins TRBV6-1 to TRBJ1-4; 9 nucleotides agree with TRBD1. CDR3 length equals 13 residues. The germline CDR1 and CDR2 sequences are MNHNS and SASEGT. The CDR3 sequence: CASGDRGIGKLFF. CDR3 nucleotides: TGTGCCAGCGGTGACAGGGGGATTGGAAAACTGTTTTTT.

The chain uses TRBV5-1 and TRBJ1-1; TRBD1 agrees at 7 bases. The V and J ends lost 2 bases and 7 bases, in that order; junction bases with no gene match: 14. CDR1 SGHRS and CDR2 YFSETQ come from the germline V gene. CDR3 length: 16 residues. The CDR3 spells CASSLTGVADISEAFF. CDR3 sequence (DNA): TGCGCCAGCAGCTTAACAGGGGTTGCGGACATCAGTGAAGCTTTCTTT.

This clone was counted a few times. The chain couples TRBV7-2 to TRBJ2-2; maybe TRBD1 (6 bases). CDR1 and CDR2 (germline): SGHTA, FQGNSA. This CDR3 is built from 15 residues. V lost 4 bases, J lost 5 bases, and 14 bases lay in between. The CDR3 nucleotides are TGTGCCAGCAGCTCCAACAGGGTTGAGACCGGGGAGCTGTTTTTT. It translates to CASSSNRVETGELFF.

The chain couples TRBV28 to TRBJ2-1; the D gene is possibly TRBD2 (6 bases). The V end was cut by 3 bases, the J end by 0 bases, with 12 bases between. There are 16 residues in the CDR3. Germline V CDR1 and CDR2: MDHEN, SYDVKM. CDR3 DNA sequence: TGTGCCAGCAGTTTTGGAGGGAGGAGCTCCTACAATGAGCAGTTCTTC. It codes for CASSFGGRSSYNEQFF.

V and J are TRBV15 and TRBJ1-1, with TRBD1 matching 10 bases. V lost 2 bases to trimming and J lost 5 bases; unmatched junction nucleotides: 5. The CDR3 spans 15 residues. The V gene's germline CDR1 is LNHNV and CDR2 YYDKDF (reference sequence). This chain's CDR3 is CATSRPGQGRTEAFF. In DNA form, the CDR3 reads TGTGCCACCAGCAGACCGGGACAGGGGCGGACTGAAGCTTTCTTT.

This clone was observed a few times. The rearrangement joins TRBV11-3 to TRBJ2-2, with 8 bases that match TRBD1. Germline CDR1 SGHNT, CDR2 YENEEA. The CDR3 length is 15 residues. V trimming: 3 bases; J trimming: 5 bases; junction bases outside the gene matches: 5. The CDR3 sequence is CASSFRTGPTGELFF. CDR3 nucleotide sequence: TGTGCCAGCAGCTTCCGGACAGGGCCTACCGGGGAGCTGTTTTTT.

The chain uses TRBV19 and TRBJ2-2, with a weak D call TRBD2 (6 bases). CDR1 and CDR2 from the germline V gene are LNHDA and SQIVND (reference sequence). V dropped 6 bases and J dropped 4 bases, with 15 bases sitting between them. The CDR3 sequence is 15 residues long. In nucleotides, the CDR3 is TGTGCCAGTAGAATTTCCCAGCGGGTCACCGGGGAGCTGTTTTTT. Its translation: CASRISQRVTGELFF. The variable domain in full, completed from reference TRBV19 and TRBJ2-2, reads DGGITQSPKYLFRKEGQNVTLSCEQNLNHDAMYWYRQDPGQGLRLIYYSQIVNDFQKGDIAEGYSVSREKKESFPLTVTSAQKNPTAFYLCASRISQRVTGELFFGEGSRLTVL.

The rearrangement links TRBV24-1 to TRBJ2-1; 10 bases are shared with TRBD1. V gave up 4 bases and J gave up 7 bases; unmatched junction bases: 6. The CDR3 sequence is 15 residues long. The V gene's germline CDR1 is KGHDR and CDR2 SFDVKD. The CDR3 is CATSDAGQGLNEQFF. The DNA for the CDR3 is TGTGCCACCAGTGACGCGGGACAGGGGTTGAATGAGCAGTTCTTC.

The chain links TRBV29-1 to TRBJ2-2; 12 bases line up with TRBD2. Losses at the gene ends were 6 bases for V and 0 bases for J; bases not matched to a gene: 2. Germline V gene lookup returns CDR1 SQVTM and CDR2 ANQGSEA. CDR3 length equals 15 residues. CDR3 bases: TGCAGCGTGCGGACTAGCGGGGCGAACACCGGGGAGCTGTTTTTT. Residues: CSVRTSGANTGELFF.

The chain has TRBV5-1 and TRBJ2-3; 8 positions agree with TRBD2. Germline V gene sequence: CDR1 SGHRS, CDR2 YFSETQ. J lost 3 bases, V lost 6 bases, and 9 bases had no gene match. The CDR3 is made up of 15 amino acids. Here the CDR3 reads CASMVGSGKTDTQYF. CDR3 in DNA: TGCGCCAGCATGGTGGGTAGCGGGAAAACAGATACGCAGTATTTT.